This TCR beta chain was sequenced in a study of cytomegalovirus exposure and HLA in healthy donors. Study-level results: One variant, a missense change in DCLRE1C, was linked in a later analysis to TCR beta V- and J-gene trimming.

With regard to this clone: Its target is unknown.

Trimming took 4 bases from V and 1 from J, leaving 15 bases between them. The CDR3 sequence is 16 residues long. The PCR employed 60 Vbeta primers together with 13 Jbeta primers. TCRdb's table, derived via immunoSEQ multiplex PCR, lists solely in-frame clones and lacks some. This sample carries fewer than 150,000 clones, around 77% of them seen once, and the ten largest clones take about 1.3%. This receptor was identified in a man in his fifties in good health and CMV-seronegative. Sequencing was carried out using PBMCs. The V call is TRBV5-7, the J call TRBJ2-1; D is perhaps TRBD2 (5 bases). TRBV5-7 is flagged as an ORF with uncertain function. The DNA of the CDR3 is TGTGCCAGCAGCCAAACGACTAATTCATCCTACAATGAGCAGTTCTTC. Residues: CASSQTTNSSYNEQFF.